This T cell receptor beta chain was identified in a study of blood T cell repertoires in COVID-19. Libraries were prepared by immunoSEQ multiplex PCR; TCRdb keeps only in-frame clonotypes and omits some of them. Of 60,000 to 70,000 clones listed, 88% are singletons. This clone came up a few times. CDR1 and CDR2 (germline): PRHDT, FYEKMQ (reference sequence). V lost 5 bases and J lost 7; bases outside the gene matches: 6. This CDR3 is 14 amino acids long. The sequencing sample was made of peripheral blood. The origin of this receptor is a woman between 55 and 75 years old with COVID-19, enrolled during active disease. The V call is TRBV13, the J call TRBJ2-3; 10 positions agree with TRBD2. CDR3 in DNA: TGTGCCAGCAGCGCAGGGACTAGCGCATATACGCAGTATTTT. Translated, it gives CASSAGTSAYTQYF.